This is a list of T cell receptor beta chains from one sample in a study of blood T cells in healthy people across ages. TCRdb fed the 5' RACE reads into MiXCR, producing one record per CDR3 protein. Among about 600,000 distinct CDR3 sequences listed, 40% to 55% were seen once. Material: blood. The receptors originated from an elderly man in good health. Both conserved end residues are part of each CDR3. D genes are given only for firm matches. Expanded clones get a size class; other rows say once, few or many, or leave the size out.

V gene: TRBV20-1
D gene: TRBD1
J gene: TRBJ2-7
clone size: -
CDR3 DNA: TGCAGTGCTAGTGCACCGGGACAGAAGGAATACGAGCAGTACTTC
CDR3 protein: CSASAPGQKEYEQYF

V gene: TRBV20-1
D gene: TRBD2
J gene: TRBJ2-1
clone size: -
CDR3 DNA: TGCAGTGCTCCTTCGGGCGGGAGGGGTGAGCAGTTCTTC
CDR3 protein: CSAPSGGRGEQFF

V gene: TRBV5-1
D gene: TRBD2
J gene: TRBJ2-2
clone size: -
CDR3 DNA: TGCGCCAGCAGCCCGGGGACTAGCTCCGACACCGGGGAGCTGTTTTTT
CDR3 protein: CASSPGTSSDTGELFF

V gene: TRBV12-3/TRBV12-4
D gene: TRBD2
J gene: TRBJ2-5
clone size: -
CDR3 DNA: TGTGCCAGCAGTTTTGGGCGGGGGGACCAGTACTTC
CDR3 protein: CASSFGRGDQYF

V gene: TRBV11-2
D gene: -
J gene: TRBJ2-5
clone size: -
CDR3 DNA: TGTGCCAGCAGCCCCGGATTATCGGAGACCCAGTACTTC
CDR3 protein: CASSPGLSETQYF

V gene: TRBV4-2
D gene: -
J gene: TRBJ1-1
clone size: -
CDR3 DNA: TGTGCCAGCAGCTCAGGTAACATGAACACTGAAGCTTTCTTT
CDR3 protein: CASSSGNMNTEAFF

V gene: TRBV10-3
D gene: TRBD1
J gene: TRBJ1-2
clone size: few
CDR3 DNA: TGTGCCATCAGTGAGTCGACTTTGGACAGGGGTTCCAGAAACTATGGCTACACCTTC
CDR3 protein: CAISESTLDRGSRNYGYTF

V gene: TRBV12-3/TRBV12-4
D gene: -
J gene: TRBJ1-1
clone size: -
CDR3 DNA: TGTGCCAGCAGTGTTCATGGACCGAACACTGAAGCTTTCTTT
CDR3 protein: CASSVHGPNTEAFF

V gene: TRBV29-1
D gene: TRBD2
J gene: TRBJ2-1
clone size: -
CDR3 DNA: TGCAGCGTTGGGTTTCTAGCGGGAGTCTACAATGAGCAGTTCTTC
CDR3 protein: CSVGFLAGVYNEQFF

V gene: TRBV27
D gene: TRBD2
J gene: TRBJ2-7
clone size: few
CDR3 DNA: TGTGCCAGCAGTAAGCTAGCGGACTTCTACGAGCAGTACTTC
CDR3 protein: CASSKLADFYEQYF

V gene: TRBV5-5
D gene: -
J gene: TRBJ2-5
clone size: many
CDR3 DNA: TGTGCCAGCAGCTTGATCCCAGGGGAGCAAGAGACCCAGTACTTC
CDR3 protein: CASSLIPGEQETQYF

V gene: TRBV20-1
D gene: TRBD2
J gene: TRBJ2-3
clone size: -
CDR3 DNA: TGCAGTGCTAGGACTAGCGAAGGTATCGGTACGCAGTATTTT
CDR3 protein: CSARTSEGIGTQYF

V gene: TRBV6-6
D gene: TRBD2
J gene: TRBJ2-1
clone size: many
CDR3 DNA: TGTGCCAGCAGCCCGCCCGGGGGGGATTACAATGAGCAGTTCTTC
CDR3 protein: CASSPPGGDYNEQFF

V gene: TRBV7-2
D gene: -
J gene: TRBJ1-6
clone size: -
CDR3 DNA: TGTGCCAGCAGCGGCCGAACCTATAATTCACCCCTCCACTTT
CDR3 protein: CASSGRTYNSPLHF

V gene: TRBV18
D gene: -
J gene: TRBJ1-6
clone size: -
CDR3 DNA: TGTGCCAGCTCTCGGGACATCTGGAATTCACCCCTCCACTTT
CDR3 protein: CASSRDIWNSPLHF

V gene: TRBV5-1
D gene: TRBD1
J gene: TRBJ2-1
clone size: few
CDR3 DNA: TGCGCCAGCAGCCACCGGGACAGTTTGTTCTTC
CDR3 protein: CASSHRDSLFF

V gene: TRBV29-1
D gene: -
J gene: TRBJ2-2
clone size: -
CDR3 DNA: TGCAGCGTTGAAGGGGGCCTTAACACCGGGGAGCTGTTTTTT
CDR3 protein: CSVEGGLNTGELFF

V gene: TRBV7-9
D gene: -
J gene: TRBJ2-5
clone size: few
CDR3 DNA: TGTGCCAGCAGCACTATAGGGGGACGAGAGACCCAGTACTTC
CDR3 protein: CASSTIGGRETQYF

V gene: TRBV20-1
D gene: -
J gene: TRBJ2-1
clone size: few
CDR3 DNA: TGCAGTGCTAGGGGACGAGATGAGCAGTTCTTC
CDR3 protein: CSARGRDEQFF

V gene: TRBV20-1
D gene: -
J gene: TRBJ2-3
clone size: few
CDR3 DNA: TGCAGTGCTAGTGGGAGAGATACAAACACAGATACGCAGTATTTT
CDR3 protein: CSASGRDTNTDTQYF

V gene: TRBV4-3
D gene: TRBD1
J gene: TRBJ1-1
clone size: few
CDR3 DNA: TGCGCCAGCAGCCAAGACCACAGGGGGAGTACTGAAGCTTTCTTT
CDR3 protein: CASSQDHRGSTEAFF

V gene: TRBV27
D gene: -
J gene: TRBJ2-7
clone size: few
CDR3 DNA: TGTGCCAGCAGTCCAACAGGGTGGGGGGAAGGCTACGAGCAGTACTTC
CDR3 protein: CASSPTGWGEGYEQYF

V gene: TRBV7-9
D gene: -
J gene: TRBJ1-4
clone size: few
CDR3 DNA: TGTGCCAGCAGCTCCAGAGGGGACGAGGGTGAAAAACTGTTTTTT
CDR3 protein: CASSSRGDEGEKLFF

V gene: TRBV9
D gene: TRBD2
J gene: TRBJ2-2
clone size: few
CDR3 DNA: TGTGCCAGCAGCGAGAGGGGACTAGCGGGGGCAAACGGGGAGCTGTTTTTT
CDR3 protein: CASSERGLAGANGELFF

V gene: TRBV7-2
D gene: TRBD2
J gene: TRBJ2-5
clone size: -
CDR3 DNA: TGTGCCAGCAGCCGTGGGACTAGCGGGGGCCAAGAGACCCAGTACTTC
CDR3 protein: CASSRGTSGGQETQYF

V gene: TRBV7-2
D gene: -
J gene: TRBJ2-5
clone size: few
CDR3 DNA: TGTGCCAGCAGCTTATCGGGAGCTAAGAGGGAGACCCAGTACTTC
CDR3 protein: CASSLSGAKRETQYF

V gene: TRBV12-3/TRBV12-4
D gene: -
J gene: TRBJ1-1
clone size: few
CDR3 DNA: TGTGCCAGCAGTTTGGGGGGGCTCATCACTGAAGCTTTCTTT
CDR3 protein: CASSLGGLITEAFF

V gene: TRBV12-3/TRBV12-4
D gene: TRBD1
J gene: TRBJ2-3
clone size: once
CDR3 DNA: TGTGCCAGCAGTTTAGAGACAGGGCCCAACCGGGGCGGTTCAGATACGCAGTATTTT
CDR3 protein: CASSLETGPNRGGSDTQYF

V gene: TRBV20-1
D gene: -
J gene: TRBJ2-7
clone size: -
CDR3 DNA: TGCAGTGCTAGAGGTCTGGCTAGCCGTGCTTCCGAGCAGTACTTC
CDR3 protein: CSARGLASRASEQYF

V gene: TRBV7-9
D gene: TRBD1
J gene: TRBJ2-1
clone size: -
CDR3 DNA: TGTGCCAGCAGCACAGGGGGCGGTGGGTACAATGAGCAGTTCTTC
CDR3 protein: CASSTGGGGYNEQFF

V gene: TRBV7-9
D gene: -
J gene: TRBJ2-3
clone size: few
CDR3 DNA: TGTGCCAGCAGCTTTCCTAGCGGCACAGATACGCAGTATTTT
CDR3 protein: CASSFPSGTDTQYF

V gene: TRBV6-5
D gene: -
J gene: TRBJ2-2
clone size: few
CDR3 DNA: TGTGCCAGCAGAGGGGCCTTGAACACCGGGGAGCTGTTTTTT
CDR3 protein: CASRGALNTGELFF

V gene: TRBV2
D gene: TRBD2
J gene: TRBJ2-3
clone size: -
CDR3 DNA: TGTGCCAGCCACCCACCGGGGACTAGCGGGGCCACAGATACGCAGTATTTT
CDR3 protein: CASHPPGTSGATDTQYF

V gene: TRBV12-3/TRBV12-4
D gene: -
J gene: TRBJ1-6
clone size: -
CDR3 DNA: TGTGCCAGCACAGTGAGGTTCGGGAGATCCCTCCACTTT
CDR3 protein: CASTVRFGRSLHF

V gene: TRBV27
D gene: -
J gene: TRBJ1-6
clone size: few
CDR3 DNA: TGTGCCAGCAGTTTGACCAGGGAAAATTCACCCCTCCACTTT
CDR3 protein: CASSLTRENSPLHF

V gene: TRBV9
D gene: -
J gene: TRBJ2-1
clone size: -
CDR3 DNA: TGTGCCAGCAGCGTAGGTGGGTACTACAATGAGCTGTTCTTC
CDR3 protein: CASSVGGYYNELFF

V gene: TRBV29-1
D gene: -
J gene: TRBJ2-5
clone size: -
CDR3 DNA: TGCAGCGTTCGGGCCCTCGGTAATGAGCAGTACTTC
CDR3 protein: CSVRALGNEQYF

V gene: TRBV6-5
D gene: TRBD1
J gene: TRBJ1-2
clone size: -
CDR3 DNA: TGTGCCAGCAGTTCTTCAGGGGGCAGGGGTGGCTACACCTTC
CDR3 protein: CASSSSGGRGGYTF

V gene: TRBV20-1
D gene: -
J gene: TRBJ2-5
clone size: few
CDR3 DNA: TGCAGTGCTAGTAGGAGGTTGGAGACCCAGTACTTC
CDR3 protein: CSASRRLETQYF

V gene: TRBV7-9
D gene: -
J gene: TRBJ2-1
clone size: few
CDR3 DNA: TGTGCCAGCAGAGCGGAACACGCGGGCAATGAGCAGTTCTTC
CDR3 protein: CASRAEHAGNEQFF

V gene: TRBV27
D gene: TRBD2
J gene: TRBJ2-3
clone size: many
CDR3 DNA: TGTGCCAGCACCGGGGGGACCACAGATACGCAGTATTTT
CDR3 protein: CASTGGTTDTQYF

V gene: TRBV28
D gene: -
J gene: TRBJ2-1
clone size: -
CDR3 DNA: TGTGCCAGCAGTTTTATTCCTTACAATGAGCAGTTCTTC
CDR3 protein: CASSFIPYNEQFF

V gene: TRBV20-1
D gene: -
J gene: TRBJ2-3
clone size: few
CDR3 DNA: TGCAGTGCGCCTCGCCCCAGCACAGATACGCAGTATTTT
CDR3 protein: CSAPRPSTDTQYF

V gene: TRBV7-9
D gene: -
J gene: TRBJ2-7
clone size: many
CDR3 DNA: TGTGCCAGCAGCCTCTCCGGAAGCTCCTACGAGCAGTACTTC
CDR3 protein: CASSLSGSSYEQYF

V gene: TRBV20-1
D gene: -
J gene: TRBJ2-3
clone size: -
CDR3 DNA: TGCAGTGCTGGATCTAGCGCCAGCACAGATACGCAGTATTTT
CDR3 protein: CSAGSSASTDTQYF

V gene: TRBV7-9
D gene: TRBD2
J gene: TRBJ2-7
clone size: -
CDR3 DNA: TGTGCCAGCAGCGAGGGGACTAGCGGGCTGTACGAGCAGTACTTC
CDR3 protein: CASSEGTSGLYEQYF

V gene: TRBV9
D gene: TRBD2
J gene: TRBJ2-3
clone size: few
CDR3 DNA: TGTGCCAGCAGCGTAGGTGCGGGAGAGAGCACAGATACGCAGTATTTT
CDR3 protein: CASSVGAGESTDTQYF

V gene: TRBV11-2
D gene: TRBD1
J gene: TRBJ2-7
clone size: -
CDR3 DNA: TGTGCCAGCAGAACAGGGGGCGGATACGAGCAGTACTTC
CDR3 protein: CASRTGGGYEQYF

V gene: TRBV29-1
D gene: -
J gene: TRBJ2-3
clone size: -
CDR3 DNA: TGCAGCGTTGTGGCTTGGGGGCGGTTATCAGATACGCAGTATTTT
CDR3 protein: CSVVAWGRLSDTQYF

V gene: TRBV20-1
D gene: -
J gene: TRBJ2-7
clone size: -
CDR3 DNA: TGCAGTGCTGCCTCGGGGGACTACGAGCAGTACTTC
CDR3 protein: CSAASGDYEQYF

V gene: TRBV11-2
D gene: -
J gene: TRBJ2-7
clone size: -
CDR3 DNA: TGTGCCAGCAGCACATTACAGAGGTACGAGCAGTACTTC
CDR3 protein: CASSTLQRYEQYF

V gene: TRBV10-3
D gene: TRBD2
J gene: TRBJ2-1
clone size: -
CDR3 DNA: TGTGCCATCAGCCGACTAGCGGGCCTGAATGAGCAGTTCTTC
CDR3 protein: CAISRLAGLNEQFF

V gene: TRBV15
D gene: -
J gene: TRBJ1-2
clone size: -
CDR3 DNA: TGTGCCACCAGCAGAGATGCCAACTATGGCTACACCTTC
CDR3 protein: CATSRDANYGYTF

V gene: TRBV24-1
D gene: -
J gene: TRBJ2-5
clone size: -
CDR3 DNA: TGTGCCACCAGTGAGAACCGACGGGGACTTCGGGAGACCCAGTACTTC
CDR3 protein: CATSENRRGLRETQYF

V gene: TRBV12-3/TRBV12-4
D gene: -
J gene: TRBJ1-2
clone size: -
CDR3 DNA: TGTGCCAGCTCAACCCGGGGCGGCTACACCTTC
CDR3 protein: CASSTRGGYTF

V gene: TRBV29-1
D gene: -
J gene: TRBJ2-1
clone size: few
CDR3 DNA: TGCAGCTCCGCGGACGGTTACAATGAGCAGTTCTTC
CDR3 protein: CSSADGYNEQFF

V gene: TRBV6-6
D gene: TRBD2
J gene: TRBJ2-2
clone size: -
CDR3 DNA: TGTGCCAGCAATCGGGAGGGCCCATCCACCGGGGAGCTGTTTTTT
CDR3 protein: CASNREGPSTGELFF

V gene: TRBV6-6
D gene: -
J gene: TRBJ1-5
clone size: -
CDR3 DNA: TGTGCCAGCAGTTACTCGATGGCTTTTTATAGCAATCAGCCCCAGCATTTT
CDR3 protein: CASSYSMAFYSNQPQHF

V gene: TRBV5-6
D gene: TRBD1
J gene: TRBJ1-4
clone size: -
CDR3 DNA: TGTGCCAGCAGCGGCGGGACAGGGTTCGGAGGTGAAAAACTGTTTTTT
CDR3 protein: CASSGGTGFGGEKLFF

V gene: TRBV29-1
D gene: -
J gene: TRBJ2-1
clone size: few
CDR3 DNA: TGCAGCGCCGACTTGGACAATGAGCAGTTCTTC
CDR3 protein: CSADLDNEQFF